This T cell receptor (beta chain) was captured in a study of T-cell reconstitution after alpha-beta-depleted transplantation in children listed by TCRdb under 2016. In the study overall: T-cell immune reconstitution after TCRalphabeta/CD19-depleted allogeneic hematopoietic cell transplantation in children was quantitatively tracked in the study by means of TCR repertoire profiling.

The protocol used for the library was PCR. Instrument on record: Illumina HiSeq 2500. To normalize quantification of the TCRbeta repertoire, the TCR libraries were built with molecular barcoding that relied on unique molecular identifiers. TCRdb cleaned the public reads at Q25 with fastp, built clones with MiXCR and kept in-frame beta chains. Entries that share a CDR3 protein sequence are merged under the most common genes and DNA. The table for this sample lists 230,000 or so distinct CDR3 sequences; 7.5% to 10% of them were counted only once. Together, the top ten hold 5% to 6% of the sample. For this clonotype: The target of this receptor is not known. A single base separates this from a much larger clone, so it may be a read error.

Specimen: PBMCs from the stem cell graft donor, collected from the stem cell graft. The receptor's source is a human donor who donated a stem cell graft to a child with SCID.

The DNA sequence follows: TGTGCCATCAGTGAGTTGTTGCAGGCCCGCACTGAAGCTTTCTTT. Translated, it gives CAISELLQARTEAFF. This sequence uses TRBV10-3 and TRBJ1-1; the D gene is not confidently resolved. The germline V gene sets CDR1 to ENHRY and CDR2 to SYGVKD. Including cysteine and phenylalanine, the CDR3 has 15 amino acids. The entry retains the CDR3 DNA only, 45 bases that are in frame from base 1. V is shortened by 1 base, J by 4 bases, and the region joining them spans 13 bases.